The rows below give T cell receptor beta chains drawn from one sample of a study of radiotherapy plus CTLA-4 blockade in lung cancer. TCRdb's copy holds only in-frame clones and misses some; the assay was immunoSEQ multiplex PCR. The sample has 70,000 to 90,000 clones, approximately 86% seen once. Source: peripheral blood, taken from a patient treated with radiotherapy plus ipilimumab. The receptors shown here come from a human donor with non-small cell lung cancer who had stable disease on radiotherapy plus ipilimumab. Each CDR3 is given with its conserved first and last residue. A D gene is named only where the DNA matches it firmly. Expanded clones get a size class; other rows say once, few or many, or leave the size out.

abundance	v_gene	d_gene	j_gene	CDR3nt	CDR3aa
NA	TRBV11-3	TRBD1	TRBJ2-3	TGTGCCAGCAGCTTATCCCGGACAGGGAGTTCAGATACGCAGTATTTT	CASSLSRTGSSDTQYF
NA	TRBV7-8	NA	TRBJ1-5	TGTGCCAGCAGCTTACAAGCGGGGGGCGCGGGGCAGCCCCAGCATTTT	CASSLQAGGAGQPQHF
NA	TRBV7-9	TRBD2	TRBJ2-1	TGTGCCAGCAGCTTACTAGCGGGGGCCCTCGGCAATGAGCAGTTCTTC	CASSLLAGALGNEQFF
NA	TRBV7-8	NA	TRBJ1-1	TGTGCCAGCAGCCCCACAGGGAACACTGAAGCTTTCTTT	CASSPTGNTEAFF
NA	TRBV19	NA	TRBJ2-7	TGTGCCAGTAGTGCGGTTTGGTACGAGCAGTACTTC	CASSAVWYEQYF
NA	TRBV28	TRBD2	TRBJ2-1	TGTGCCAGCAGACTGACTAGCGGGAGGGGCGACAATGAGCAGTTCTTC	CASRLTSGRGDNEQFF
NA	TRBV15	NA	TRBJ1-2	TGTGCCACCAGCAGAGGAGATGGGAACTATGGCTACACCTTC	CATSRGDGNYGYTF
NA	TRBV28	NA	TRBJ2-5	TGTGCCAGCAGTTTTGGCCCGAGGGACGCTGACCAAGAGACCCAGTACTTC	CASSFGPRDADQETQYF
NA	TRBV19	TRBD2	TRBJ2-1	TGTGCCAGTAGTAAGGGGACTAGCGGAAACTACAATGAGCAGTTCTTC	CASSKGTSGNYNEQFF
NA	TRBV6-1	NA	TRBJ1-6	TGTGCCAGCACCGACCGCCCTTCACCCCTCCACTTT	CASTDRPSPLHF
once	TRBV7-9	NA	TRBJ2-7	TGTGCCAGCAGCTCATTGGGGGGCTCCAGCTCCTACGAGCAGTACTTC	CASSSLGGSSSYEQYF
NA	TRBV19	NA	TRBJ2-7	TGTGCCAGTAGTGTCCAGGGCCCCTACGAGCAGTACTTC	CASSVQGPYEQYF
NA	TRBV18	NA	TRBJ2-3	TGTGCCAGCTCACCGCTCAGGGGCGCAGATACGCAGTATTTT	CASSPLRGADTQYF
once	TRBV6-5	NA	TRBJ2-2	TGTGCCAGCAGTTACAATTTTTTGGGGAGCACCGGGGAGCTGTTTTTT	CASSYNFLGSTGELFF
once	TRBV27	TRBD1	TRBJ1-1	TGTGCCAGCAGTCCACAGGGGAAGCTGAACACTGAAGCTTTCTTT	CASSPQGKLNTEAFF
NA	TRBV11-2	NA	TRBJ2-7	TGTGCCAGCAGCTTAGACGGGGCGATCTACGAGCAGTACTTC	CASSLDGAIYEQYF
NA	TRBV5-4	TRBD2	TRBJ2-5	TGTGCCAGCAGCTCGGGACTAGCGGGAGGAGAGACCCAGTACTTC	CASSSGLAGGETQYF
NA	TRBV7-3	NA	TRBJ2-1	TGTGCCAGCAGCCCCCGCAGTGACAATGAGCAGTTCTTC	CASSPRSDNEQFF
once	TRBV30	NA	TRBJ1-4	TGTGCCTGGAGTGTACAAGGAGGACCTGGGGGAAAACTGTTTTTT	CAWSVQGGPGGKLFF
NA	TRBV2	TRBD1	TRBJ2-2	TGTGCCAGCAGTGGACAGGGATCATTCACCGGGGAGCTGTTTTTT	CASSGQGSFTGELFF
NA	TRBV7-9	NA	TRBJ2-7	TGTGCCAGCAGCCTACAGGGGGGGATTGGATACGAGCAGTACTTC	CASSLQGGIGYEQYF
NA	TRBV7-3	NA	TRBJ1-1	TGTGCCAGCAGCTACTACAGGGTAATGAACACTGAAGCTTTCTTT	CASSYYRVMNTEAFF
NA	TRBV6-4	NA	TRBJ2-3	TGTGCCAGCAGTGACTCGTACGGGACGGGTGATACGCAGTATTTT	CASSDSYGTGDTQYF
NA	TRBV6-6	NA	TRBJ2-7	TGTGCCAGCACCACATCGGGGTTCTACGAGCAGTACTTC	CASTTSGFYEQYF
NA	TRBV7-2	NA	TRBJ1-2	TGTGCCAGCAGCTTAAAAACAGGGAGCGGCTACACCTTC	CASSLKTGSGYTF
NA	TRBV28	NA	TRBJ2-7	TGTGCCAGCAGTTTGCGATACGAGCAGTACTTC	CASSLRYEQYF
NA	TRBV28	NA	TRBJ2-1	TGTGCCAGCATCCGAAGGGCCCCTGAGCAGTTCTTC	CASIRRAPEQFF
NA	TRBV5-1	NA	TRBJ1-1	TGCGCCAGCAGCTTGGTAGGAGGGAAGGACACTGAAGCTTTCTTT	CASSLVGGKDTEAFF
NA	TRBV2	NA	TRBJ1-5	TGTGCCAGCAGTGACGGCCAGCTCAATCAGCCCCAGCATTTT	CASSDGQLNQPQHF
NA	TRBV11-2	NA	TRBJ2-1	TGTGCCAGCAGCTCCCGGGGCAGGAGGACCTACAATGAGCAGTTCTTC	CASSSRGRRTYNEQFF
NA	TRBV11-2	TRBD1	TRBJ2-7	TGTGCCAGCAGCTCCCGGGACAGGGTTTCCTACGAGCAGTACTTC	CASSSRDRVSYEQYF
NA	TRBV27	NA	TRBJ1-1	TGTGCCAGCTCCCGTCAGGGTATGAACACTGAAGCTTTCTTT	CASSRQGMNTEAFF
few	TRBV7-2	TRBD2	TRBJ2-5	TGTGCCAGCAGCCGGACTAGCGGGAGAGAAGAGACCCAGTACTTC	CASSRTSGREETQYF
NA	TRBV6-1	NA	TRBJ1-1	TGTGCCAGCAGTGAAGGGCAGAGGAACACTGAAGCTTTCTTT	CASSEGQRNTEAFF
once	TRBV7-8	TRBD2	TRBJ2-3	TGTGCCAGCAGCTTAACCGGGACTAGGGGGGGCACAGATACGCAGTATTTT	CASSLTGTRGGTDTQYF
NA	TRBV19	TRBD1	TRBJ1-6	TGTGCCAGCAACCCACGGACAGGCCGTAATTCACCCCTCCACTTT	CASNPRTGRNSPLHF
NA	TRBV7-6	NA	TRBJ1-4	TGTGCCAGCAGCTCCACCTGGGGGGGAGCGGCTGAAAAACTGTTTTTT	CASSSTWGGAAEKLFF
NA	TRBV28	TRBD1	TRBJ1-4	TGTGCCAGCGGGGTATTACAGGGGGCGGAAAAACTGTTTTTT	CASGVLQGAEKLFF
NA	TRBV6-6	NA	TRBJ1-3	TGTGCCAGCAGTTACGGAGGGGAATCTGGAAACACCATATATTTT	CASSYGGESGNTIYF
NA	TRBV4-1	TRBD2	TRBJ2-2	TGCGCCAGCAGCCTCCGGGACTACAAGCTCGGCACCGGGGAGCTGTTTTTT	CASSLRDYKLGTGELFF
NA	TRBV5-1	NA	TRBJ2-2	TGCGCCAGCAGCTTGTATGTGAGTTCCAACACCGGGGAGCTGTTTTTT	CASSLYVSSNTGELFF
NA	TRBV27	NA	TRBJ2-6	TGTGCCAGGCGGACCGGACTGACGTCTGCTCCCAACGTCCTGACTTTC	CARRTGLTSAPNVLTF
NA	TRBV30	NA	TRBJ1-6	TGTGCCTCCCTTTCCGCAGGGACCTATAATTCACCCCTCCACTTT	CASLSAGTYNSPLHF
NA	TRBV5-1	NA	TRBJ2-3	TGCGCCAGCAGCTGGGGGGACACCCACACAGATACGCAGTATTTT	CASSWGDTHTDTQYF
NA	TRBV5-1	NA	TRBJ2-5	TGCGCCAGCAGCTTGACGGGGGATCAAGAGACCCAGTACTTC	CASSLTGDQETQYF
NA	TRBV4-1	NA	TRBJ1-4	TGCGCCAGCAGCCAAGATGCGGGCAGGAGGCGGACTAATGAAAAACTGTTTTTT	CASSQDAGRRRTNEKLFF
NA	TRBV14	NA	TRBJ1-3	TGTGCCAGCAGCCAAGGGTCAAGCCGAATATCTGGAAACACCATATATTTT	CASSQGSSRISGNTIYF
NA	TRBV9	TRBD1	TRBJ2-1	TGTGCCAGCAGCGCCGTGGGGGACAGTCCCTACAATGAGCAGTTCTTC	CASSAVGDSPYNEQFF